This TCR beta chain appears in the sequencing data of a study of PD-1 blockade in classical Hodgkin lymphoma. Study results and limitations: Newly diagnosed patients were reported to exhibit reduced baseline TCR diversity relative to healthy donors.

Worth noting for this clone: The antigen is undetermined.

The table came from immunoSEQ multiplex PCR; TCRdb's copy has only in-frame clones and leaves some out. The table has tens of thousands of clones, approximately 80% seen once. The germline V gene encodes CDR1 MNHEY and CDR2 SMNVEV (reference sequence). The CDR3 has 11 residues. The V and J ends lost 6 bases and 3 bases respectively, with 6 bases between them. Time point here: cycle 4 day 1 (C4D1), after 6 weeks of nivolumab. Relapse after autologous stem cell transplantation occurred in every patient, and brentuximab vedotin exposure varied. The clonotype comes from a human donor with classical Hodgkin lymphoma. The chain links TRBV27 to TRBJ2-7, with D hard to call. The input for sequencing was peripheral blood mononuclear cells (PBMCs), taken before the fourth cycle of nivolumab. This CDR3 is CASRLGYEQYF. CDR3 sequence (DNA): TGTGCCAGCAGACTCGGCTACGAGCAGTACTTC.